This T cell receptor (beta chain) was documented in a study of blood T cell repertoires in COVID-19. Study at large: Samples representing acute and convalescent COVID-19 were sourced from the United States, Italy and Spain. T cells, B-cell-depleted T cells, or PBMCs supplied cDNA or gDNA.

Followed over time, Seattle patients had been enrolled while infection was active. There are 12 residues in the CDR3. The V gene's germline CDR1 is SGHVS and CDR2 FQNEAQ. The V segment lost 0 bases and the J segment 10 bases; nucleotides outside the gene matches: 0. Original processing notes: Reference gene primers were amplified, and this amplification served to estimate nucleated cell counts. Only in-frame clones appear in the TCRdb table, and some are missing; sequencing was by immunoSEQ multiplex PCR. Clone size and the V and J calls come from that table; the DNA yielded D and trimming. Of 400,000 or so clones listed, over 85% are singletons.

The TCR sequence derives from a man younger than 30 with COVID-19, enrolled during active disease. Sequenced input: peripheral blood. This chain joins TRBV7-8 and TRBJ2-1, with 7 nucleotides matching TRBD2. CDR3 sequence (DNA): TGTGCCAGCAGCTTAGCTAGCGGGGAGCAGTTCTTC. This sequence encodes CASSLASGEQFF.